This T cell receptor beta chain appears in the sequencing data of a study of PD-L1 blockade in urothelial cancer. Time point of the sample: peripheral blood 6 weeks after treatment start. Assay used: immunoSEQ multiplex PCR; TCRdb lists only in-frame clones, some missing. The sample yields 100,000 to 150,000 clones, around 86% seen once. This receptor was taken from a man aged 50 to 60 with urothelial cancer. Sequenced here: PBMCs, sampled around atezolizumab (anti-PD-L1) treatment.

The CDR3 nucleotides are TGTGCCAGCAGTTCCAGCGGGAGGGCACGCGGGGAGCTGTTTTTT. Translation: CASSSSGRARGELFF. The chain is built from TRBV27 and TRBJ2-2; 10 positions match TRBD2. The CDR3 length is 15 residues. V was pared by 4 bases and J by 7 bases, with 6 bases of the junction left unmatched. The V gene's germline CDR1 is MNHEY and CDR2 SMNVEV (reference sequence).